The rows below give T cell receptor beta chains drawn from one sample of a study of T cells in Graves' hyperthyroidism and ophthalmopathy. TCRdb itself ran the multiplex PCR reads through MiXCR, one entry per CDR3 protein. This table holds under 400,000 distinct CDR3 sequences, about 13% found once. The specimen was blood. The origin of the receptors is a woman younger than 35 with Graves' hyperthyroidism. The CDR3 runs from the conserved cysteine through the conserved F or W. Each record gives: D gene, CDR3 length, clone size, V gene, J gene, CDR3 protein, CDR3 DNA. A D gene is named only where the DNA matches it firmly. The size field is filled for only some rows; it gives once, few, many or a size class.

-,15,many,TRBV5-1,TRBJ1-5,CASSLQGNSNQPQHF,TGCGCCAGCAGCTTACAAGGGAATAGCAATCAGCCCCAGCATTTT
-,13,many,TRBV11-3,TRBJ2-1,CASSLVRGSEQFF,TGTGCCAGCAGCTTGGTCCGTGGGAGCGAGCAGTTCTTC
-,13,many,TRBV30,TRBJ2-3,CAWRTQGTDTQYF,TGTGCCTGGAGAACGCAGGGCACAGATACGCAGTATTTT
-,17,many,TRBV18,TRBJ1-1,CASSPLVLGGEGTEAFF,TGTGCCAGCTCACCCCTAGTCTTGGGGGGCGAGGGCACTGAAGCTTTCTTT
-,15,many,TRBV4-1,TRBJ1-1,CASSQGRRRNTEAFF,TGCGCCAGCAGCCAAGGTCGACGGAGGAACACTGAAGCTTTCTTT
-,17,many,TRBV6-1,TRBJ2-4,CASSYPSTVLAKNIQYF,TGTGCCAGCAGCTATCCTTCGACAGTACTAGCCAAAAACATTCAGTACTTC
-,13,many,TRBV28,TRBJ1-1,CASSLAPGGEAFF,TGTGCCAGCAGTTTAGCCCCGGGAGGGGAAGCTTTCTTT
TRBD1,17,many,TRBV28,TRBJ2-5,CASSLGAGTGVQETQYF,TGTGCCAGCAGTTTAGGAGCCGGGACAGGGGTCCAAGAGACCCAGTACTTC
-,16,many,TRBV2,TRBJ1-6,CASSGSGDSYNSPLHF,TGTGCCAGCAGTGGCTCAGGGGACTCCTATAATTCACCCCTCCACTTT
TRBD1,17,few,TRBV6-1,TRBJ1-1,CASSDDSSTGGDTEAFF,TGTGCCAGCAGCGACGATTCTAGCACAGGGGGGGACACTGAAGCTTTCTTT
-,15,many,TRBV3-1,TRBJ1-4,CASRNSNGANEKLFF,TGTGCCAGCCGTAATTCAAATGGGGCTAATGAAAAACTGTTTTTT
-,12,many,TRBV3-1,TRBJ2-7,CASSPLGYEQYF,TGTGCCAGCAGTCCTCTGGGCTACGAGCAGTACTTC
-,13,many,TRBV2,TRBJ2-3,CASKTGVTDTQYF,TGTGCCAGCAAAACGGGAGTCACAGATACGCAGTATTTT
TRBD1,13,-,TRBV28,TRBJ1-4,CASSGQEGDKLFF,TGTGCCAGCAGTGGACAGGAGGGGGATAAACTGTTTTTT
-,15,-,TRBV9,TRBJ2-2,CASSPHPANTGELFF,TGTGCCAGCAGCCCACACCCAGCGAACACCGGGGAGCTGTTTTTT
-,11,many,TRBV30,TRBJ2-7,CAWRLSYEQYF,TGTGCCTGGAGGTTATCCTACGAGCAGTACTTC
TRBD2,14,-,TRBV15,TRBJ2-1,CATSRTGTSASQFF,TGTGCCACCAGCAGAACCGGGACTAGCGCTTCGCAGTTCTTC
-,12,few,TRBV19,TRBJ1-5,CALRVTDQPQHF,TGTGCCTTAAGGGTTACCGATCAGCCCCAGCATTTT
-,14,many,TRBV18,TRBJ1-4,CASSPERTNEKLFF,TGTGCCAGCTCACCAGAAAGGACTAATGAAAAACTGTTTTTT
-,15,many,TRBV2,TRBJ1-2,CASSLQGLGGYGYTF,TGTGCCAGCAGTCTACAGGGCTTGGGGGGCTATGGCTACACCTTC
-,15,many,TRBV6-2/TRBV6-3,TRBJ2-2,CASSARDFTTGELFF,TGTGCCAGCAGCGCTCGGGACTTTACAACCGGGGAGCTGTTTTTT
-,16,-,TRBV4-3,TRBJ2-1,CASSQEGGGPQNEQFF,TGCGCCAGCAGCCAAGAGGGGGGGGGCCCTCAAAATGAGCAGTTCTTC
TRBD1,18,many,TRBV4-1,TRBJ2-6,CASSQAGTESAGANVLTF,TGCGCCAGCAGCCAAGCCGGGACAGAGAGTGCTGGGGCCAACGTCCTGACTTTC
TRBD2,12,many,TRBV20-1,TRBJ2-5,CSARSRLAAQYF,TGCAGTGCTAGATCCCGACTAGCGGCCCAGTACTTC
-,13,-,TRBV29-1,TRBJ1-4,CSVSRQSNEKLFF,TGCAGCGTTTCTAGACAGTCTAATGAAAAACTGTTTTTT
-,13,many,TRBV28,TRBJ1-4,CASSRGRGMKLFF,TGTGCCAGCAGTAGAGGCCGGGGGATGAAACTGTTTTTT
-,15,many,TRBV28,TRBJ1-5,CASSSTGVSNQPQHF,TGTGCCAGCAGTTCTACAGGCGTTAGCAATCAGCCCCAGCATTTT
-,11,many,TRBV6-1,TRBJ2-3,CASSGPDTQYF,TGTGCCAGCAGCGGGCCAGATACGCAGTATTTT
-,15,few,TRBV7-3,TRBJ2-1,CASSFETGTHNEQFF,TGTGCCAGCAGCTTCGAAACCGGGACTCACAATGAGCAGTTCTTC
-,13,many,TRBV6-4,TRBJ2-3,CASSDKGMDTQYF,TGTGCCAGCAGTGACAAGGGGATGGATACGCAGTATTTT
TRBD1,14,few,TRBV7-9,TRBJ1-2,CASSLGGTEDGYTF,TGTGCCAGCAGCTTAGGGGGGACAGAGGATGGCTACACCTTC
-,13,many,TRBV11-2,TRBJ2-1,CASSLGPNLPTFF,TGTGCCAGCAGCTTAGGACCCAACCTTCCTACGTTCTTC
-,16,many,TRBV2,TRBJ2-2,CASSEGRRGSTGELFF,TGTGCCAGCAGTGAAGGACGGCGTGGATCCACCGGGGAGCTGTTTTTT
-,14,few,TRBV7-9,TRBJ2-1,CASSLNTMYNEQFF,TGTGCCAGCAGCTTAAATACGATGTACAATGAGCAGTTCTTC
-,15,-,TRBV6-1,TRBJ2-7,CASRPPRTGTYEQYF,TGTGCCAGCAGGCCCCCGAGGACGGGGACCTACGAGCAGTACTTC
-,13,many,TRBV9,TRBJ2-2,CASSGTATGELFF,TGTGCCAGCAGCGGGACTGCCACCGGGGAGCTGTTTTTT
TRBD1,12,-,TRBV6-1,TRBJ2-1,CATRDRVNEQFF,TGTGCCACGCGGGACAGGGTAAATGAGCAGTTCTTC
-,15,many,TRBV5-1,TRBJ2-3,CASSLGGTSTDTQYF,TGTGCCAGCAGCTTAGGGGGGACTAGCACAGATACGCAGTATTTT
-,14,many,TRBV20-1,TRBJ2-1,CSATGHASYNEQFF,TGCAGTGCTACAGGGCATGCTTCTTACAATGAGCAGTTCTTC
-,14,many,TRBV12-3/TRBV12-4,TRBJ2-1,CASRRPSSYNEQFF,TGTGCCAGCAGGCGGCCGAGCTCCTACAATGAGCAGTTCTTC
TRBD1,14,many,TRBV29-1,TRBJ1-2,CSVDLGQGAQGYTF,TGCAGCGTTGACCTAGGACAGGGGGCGCAAGGCTACACCTTC
-,13,many,TRBV18,TRBJ2-3,CASSQARAGTQYF,TGTGCCAGCTCTCAGGCCCGGGCAGGGACGCAGTATTTT
-,16,many,TRBV6-1,TRBJ1-1,CASSPEDPILNTEAFF,TGTGCCAGCAGCCCTGAGGACCCCATACTGAACACTGAAGCTTTCTTT
TRBD1,15,many,TRBV18,TRBJ1-1,CASSPLGERGPEAFF,TGTGCCAGCTCACCACTGGGGGAGAGGGGGCCTGAAGCTTTCTTT
TRBD1,19,few,TRBV7-3,TRBJ2-1,CASSLVPLMRTGLLNEQFF,TGTGCCAGCAGCTTAGTTCCGCTGATGCGGACAGGGCTGTTGAATGAGCAGTTCTTC
-,14,many,TRBV20-1,TRBJ1-5,CSGGPGNSNQPQHF,TGCAGTGGGGGTCCAGGGAATAGCAATCAGCCCCAGCATTTT
-,12,many,TRBV2,TRBJ1-5,CASRRFNQPQHF,TGTGCCAGCCGACGCTTCAATCAGCCCCAGCATTTT
-,14,many,TRBV28,TRBJ2-1,CASSLTGRYNEQFF,TGTGCCAGCAGTTTAACCGGGCGATACAATGAGCAGTTCTTC